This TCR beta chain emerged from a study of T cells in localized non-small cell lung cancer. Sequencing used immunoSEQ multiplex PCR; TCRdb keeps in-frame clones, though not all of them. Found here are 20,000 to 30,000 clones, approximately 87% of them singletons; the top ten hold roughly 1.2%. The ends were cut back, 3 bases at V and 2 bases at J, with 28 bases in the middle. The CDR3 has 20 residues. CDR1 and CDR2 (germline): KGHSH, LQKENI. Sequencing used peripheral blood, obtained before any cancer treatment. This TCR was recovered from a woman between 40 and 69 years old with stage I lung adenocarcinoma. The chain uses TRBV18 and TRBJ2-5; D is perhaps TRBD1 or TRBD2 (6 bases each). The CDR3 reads CASSPHGGRQLGTPQETQYF. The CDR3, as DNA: TGTGCCAGCTCACCCCACGGGGGAAGACAACTTGGGACACCACAAGAGACCCAGTACTTC.